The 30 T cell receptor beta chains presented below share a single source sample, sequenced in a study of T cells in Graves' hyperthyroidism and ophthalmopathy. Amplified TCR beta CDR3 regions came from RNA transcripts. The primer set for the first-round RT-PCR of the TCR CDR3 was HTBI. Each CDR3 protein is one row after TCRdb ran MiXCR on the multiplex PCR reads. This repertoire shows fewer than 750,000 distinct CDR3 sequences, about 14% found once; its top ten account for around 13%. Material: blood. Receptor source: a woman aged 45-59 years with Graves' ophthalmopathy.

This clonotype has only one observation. The chain's CDR3 is CASSPTPIGNTIYF. CDR3 nucleotides: TGTGCCAGCAGCCCGACACCTATTGGAAACACCATATATTTT. The J gene is TRBJ1-3, the V gene TRBV7-6; no clear D. The CDR3 length is 14 residues. Per germline, CDR1 SGHVS and CDR2 FNYEAQ. V was trimmed by 5 bases and J by 3 bases, leaving 11 bases between them. Together with reference TRBV7-6 and TRBJ1-3, the CDR3 gives the full variable domain: GAGVSQSPRYKVTKRGQDVALRCDPISGHVSLYWYRQALGQGPEFLTYFNYEAQQDKSGLPNDRFSAERPEGSISTLTIQRTEQRDSAMYRCASSPTPIGNTIYFGEGSWLTVV.

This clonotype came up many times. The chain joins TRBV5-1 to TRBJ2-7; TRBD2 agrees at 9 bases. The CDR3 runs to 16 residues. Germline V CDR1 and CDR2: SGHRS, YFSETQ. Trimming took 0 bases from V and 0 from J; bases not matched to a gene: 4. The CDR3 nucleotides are TGCGCCAGCAGCTTGGCCCTAGCGGGGAGCTCCTACGAGCAGTACTTC. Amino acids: CASSLALAGSSYEQYF.

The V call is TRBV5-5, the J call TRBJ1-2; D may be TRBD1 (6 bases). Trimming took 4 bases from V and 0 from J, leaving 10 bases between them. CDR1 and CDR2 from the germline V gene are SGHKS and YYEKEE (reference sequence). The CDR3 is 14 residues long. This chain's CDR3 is CASSPHRANYGYTF. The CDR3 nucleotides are TGTGCCAGCAGCCCTCACAGGGCTAACTATGGCTACACCTTC.

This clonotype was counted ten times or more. CDR3 amino acids: CASSYRTGGKETQYF. The CDR3 coding sequence is TGTGCCAGCAGTTATCGGACAGGGGGAAAAGAGACCCAGTACTTC. This chain connects TRBV6-2 or TRBV6-3 to TRBJ2-5; 10 bases line up with TRBD1. CDR3 length: 15 residues. V gave up 3 bases and J gave up 3 bases; unmatched junction bases: 4. Germline V CDR1 and CDR2: MNHEY, SVGEGT.

CDR3 DNA sequence: TGTGCCAGCAGCGTAGACGGGAGGGCCTTCTACGAGCAGTACTTC. Protein sequence: CASSVDGRAFYEQYF. The rearrangement joins TRBV9 to TRBJ2-7; TRBD2 aligns across 8 bases. The junction had 5 bases not matched to a gene; V was cut back by 0 bases and J by 3 bases. The CDR3 is 15 residues long. The germline V gene has CDR1 SGDLS and CDR2 YYNGEE.

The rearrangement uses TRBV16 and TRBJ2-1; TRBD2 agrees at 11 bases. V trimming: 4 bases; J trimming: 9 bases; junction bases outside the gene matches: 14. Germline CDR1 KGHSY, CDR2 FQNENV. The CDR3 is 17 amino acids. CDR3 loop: CASSRGTSGSASGEQFF. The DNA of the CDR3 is TGTGCCAGCAGCCGGGGAACTAGCGGGAGCGCTTCTGGTGAGCAGTTCTTC.

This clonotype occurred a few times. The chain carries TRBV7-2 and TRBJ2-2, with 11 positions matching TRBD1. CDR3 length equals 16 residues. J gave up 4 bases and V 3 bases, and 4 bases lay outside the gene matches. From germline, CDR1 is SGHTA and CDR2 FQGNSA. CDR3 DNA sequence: TGTGCCAGCAGCTTTACTGGGACAGGGGGCACCGGGGAGCTGTTTTTT. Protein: CASSFTGTGGTGELFF.

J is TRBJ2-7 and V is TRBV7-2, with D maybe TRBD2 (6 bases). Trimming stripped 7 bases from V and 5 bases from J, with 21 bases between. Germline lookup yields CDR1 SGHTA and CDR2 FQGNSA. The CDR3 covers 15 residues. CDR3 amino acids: CASTDGTLVAHEQYF. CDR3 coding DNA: TGTGCCAGCACCGACGGGACTCTAGTTGCCCACGAGCAGTACTTC.

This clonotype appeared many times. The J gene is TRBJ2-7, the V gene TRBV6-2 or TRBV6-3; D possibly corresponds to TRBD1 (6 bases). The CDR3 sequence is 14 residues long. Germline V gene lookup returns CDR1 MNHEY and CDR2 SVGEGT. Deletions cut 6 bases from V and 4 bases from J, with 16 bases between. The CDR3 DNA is TGTGCCAGCAGAAGGCAGGGGCCAAAATACGAGCAGTACTTC. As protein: CASRRQGPKYEQYF.

In DNA form, the CDR3 reads TGCGCCAGCAGCCCCTCATTTCCAGCCGGGGAGCTGTTTTTT. Translating gives CASSPSFPAGELFF. V is TRBV4-3 and J is TRBJ2-2; no clear D gene. The CDR3 sequence is 14 residues long. Germline loops: CDR1 LGHNA, CDR2 YSLEER. V was shortened by 4 bases and J by 6 bases, with 12 bases between the two germline ends.

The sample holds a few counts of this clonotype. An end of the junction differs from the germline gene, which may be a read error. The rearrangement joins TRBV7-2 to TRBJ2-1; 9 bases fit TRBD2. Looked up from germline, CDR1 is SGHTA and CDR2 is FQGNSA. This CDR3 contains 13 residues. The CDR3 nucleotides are TGTGCCGGCAGCCCGGGGACTAGCAGAGAGCAGTTCTTC. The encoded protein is CAGSPGTSREQFF.

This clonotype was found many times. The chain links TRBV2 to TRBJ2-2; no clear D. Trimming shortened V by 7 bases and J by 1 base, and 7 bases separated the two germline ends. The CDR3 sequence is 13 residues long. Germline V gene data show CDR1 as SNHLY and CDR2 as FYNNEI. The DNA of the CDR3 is TGTGCCAGCAACCGAGAGAACACCGGGGAGCTGTTTTTT. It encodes CASNRENTGELFF.

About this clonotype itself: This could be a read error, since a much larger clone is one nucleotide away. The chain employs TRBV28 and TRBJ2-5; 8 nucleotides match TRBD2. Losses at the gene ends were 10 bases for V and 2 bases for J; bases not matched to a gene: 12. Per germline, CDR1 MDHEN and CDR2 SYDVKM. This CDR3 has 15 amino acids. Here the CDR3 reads CANSLSGAPQETQYF. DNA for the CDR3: TGTGCCAACAGCCTTAGCGGGGCTCCACAAGAGACCCAGTACTTC.

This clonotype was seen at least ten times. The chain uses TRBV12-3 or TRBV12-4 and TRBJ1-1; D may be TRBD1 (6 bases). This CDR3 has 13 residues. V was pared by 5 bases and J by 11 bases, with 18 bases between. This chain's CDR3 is CASSPYSGGQAFF. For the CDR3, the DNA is TGTGCCAGCAGTCCCTACTCGGGGGGGCAGGCTTTCTTT.

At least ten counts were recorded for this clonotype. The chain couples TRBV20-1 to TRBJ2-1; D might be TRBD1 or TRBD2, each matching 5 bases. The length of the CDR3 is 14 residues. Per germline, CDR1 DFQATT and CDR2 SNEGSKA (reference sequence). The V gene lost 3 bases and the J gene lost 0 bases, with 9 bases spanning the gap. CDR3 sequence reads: CSASGTGSYNEQFF. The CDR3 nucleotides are TGCAGTGCTAGTGGGACGGGCTCCTACAATGAGCAGTTCTTC.

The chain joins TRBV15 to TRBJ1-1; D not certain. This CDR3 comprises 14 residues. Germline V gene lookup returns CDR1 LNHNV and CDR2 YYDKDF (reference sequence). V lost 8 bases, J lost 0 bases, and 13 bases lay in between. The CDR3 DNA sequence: TGTGCCACCTCAAACCCTCTCATGAACACTGAAGCTTTCTTT. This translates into CATSNPLMNTEAFF.

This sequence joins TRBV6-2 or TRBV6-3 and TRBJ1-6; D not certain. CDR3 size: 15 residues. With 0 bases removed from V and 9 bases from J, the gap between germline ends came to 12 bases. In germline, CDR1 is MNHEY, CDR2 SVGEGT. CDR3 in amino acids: CASSYSPTLISPLHF. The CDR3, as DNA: TGTGCCAGCAGTTACTCACCGACCCTCATTTCACCCCTCCACTTT.

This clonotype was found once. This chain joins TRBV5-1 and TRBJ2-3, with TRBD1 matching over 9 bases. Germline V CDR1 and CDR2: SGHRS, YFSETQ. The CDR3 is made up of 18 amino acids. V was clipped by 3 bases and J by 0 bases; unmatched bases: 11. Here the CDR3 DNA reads TGCGCCAGCAGCTCTGGACAGGGGACGAGATCTAGCACAGATACGCAGTATTTT. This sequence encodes CASSSGQGTRSSTDTQYF. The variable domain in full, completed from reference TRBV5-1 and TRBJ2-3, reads KAGVTQTPRYLIKTRGQQVTLSCSPISGHRSVSWYQQTPGQGLQFLFEYFSETQRNKGNFPGRFSGRQFSNSRSEMNVSTLELGDSALYLCASSSGQGTRSSTDTQYFGPGTRLTVL.

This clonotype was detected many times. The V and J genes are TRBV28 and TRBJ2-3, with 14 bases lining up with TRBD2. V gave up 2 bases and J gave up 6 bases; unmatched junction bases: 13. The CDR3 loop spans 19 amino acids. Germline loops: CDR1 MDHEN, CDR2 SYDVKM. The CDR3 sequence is CASSLRFPGTSGSGDTQYF. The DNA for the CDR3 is TGTGCCAGCAGTTTACGGTTCCCCGGGACTAGCGGGAGCGGGGATACGCAGTATTTT.

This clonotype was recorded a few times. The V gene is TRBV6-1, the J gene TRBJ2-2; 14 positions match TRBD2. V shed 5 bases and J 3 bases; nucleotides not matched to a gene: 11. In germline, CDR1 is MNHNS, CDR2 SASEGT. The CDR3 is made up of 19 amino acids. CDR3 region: CASSPKTSGRAGDTGELFF. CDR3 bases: TGTGCCAGCAGTCCCAAGACTAGCGGGAGGGCCGGGGACACCGGGGAGCTGTTTTTT.

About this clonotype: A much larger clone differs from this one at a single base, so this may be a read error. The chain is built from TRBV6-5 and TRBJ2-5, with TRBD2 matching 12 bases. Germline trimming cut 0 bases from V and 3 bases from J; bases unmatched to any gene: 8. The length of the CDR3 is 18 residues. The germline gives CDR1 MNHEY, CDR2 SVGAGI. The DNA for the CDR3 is TGTGCCAGCAGTTACTCTCTCGTTCTAGCGGGAGGGAAAGAGACCCAGTACTTC. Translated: CASSYSLVLAGGKETQYF.

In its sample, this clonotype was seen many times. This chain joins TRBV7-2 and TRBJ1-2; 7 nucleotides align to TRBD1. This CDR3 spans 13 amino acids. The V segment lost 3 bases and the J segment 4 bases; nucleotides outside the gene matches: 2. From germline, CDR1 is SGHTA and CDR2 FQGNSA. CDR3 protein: CASSFRQGYGYTF. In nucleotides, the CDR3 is TGTGCCAGCAGCTTTCGACAGGGCTATGGCTACACCTTC.

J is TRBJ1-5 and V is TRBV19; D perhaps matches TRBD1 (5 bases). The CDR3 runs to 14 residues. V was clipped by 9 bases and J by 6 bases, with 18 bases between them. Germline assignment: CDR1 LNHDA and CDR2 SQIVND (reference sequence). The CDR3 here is CARFGARGGQPQHF. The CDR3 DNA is TGTGCCAGGTTCGGGGCCCGTGGGGGTCAGCCCCAGCATTTT. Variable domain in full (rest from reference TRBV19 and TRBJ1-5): DGGITQSPKYLFRKEGQNVTLSCEQNLNHDAMYWYRQDPGQGLRLIYYSQIVNDFQKGDIAEGYSVSREKKESFPLTVTSAQKNPTAFYLCARFGARGGQPQHFGDGTRLSIL.

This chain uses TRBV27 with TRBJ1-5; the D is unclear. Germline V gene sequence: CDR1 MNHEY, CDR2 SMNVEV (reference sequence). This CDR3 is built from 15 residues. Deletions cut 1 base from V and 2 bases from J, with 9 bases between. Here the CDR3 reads CASSLWSEGNQPQHF. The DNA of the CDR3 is TGTGCCAGCAGTTTATGGTCCGAGGGCAATCAGCCCCAGCATTTT.

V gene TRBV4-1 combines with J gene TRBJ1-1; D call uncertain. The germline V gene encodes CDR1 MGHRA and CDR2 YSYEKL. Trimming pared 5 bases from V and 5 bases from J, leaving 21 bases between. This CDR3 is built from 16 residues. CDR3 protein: CASSFTVGVGGTEAFF. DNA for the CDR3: TGCGCCAGCAGCTTTACCGTCGGGGTGGGAGGGACTGAAGCTTTCTTT.

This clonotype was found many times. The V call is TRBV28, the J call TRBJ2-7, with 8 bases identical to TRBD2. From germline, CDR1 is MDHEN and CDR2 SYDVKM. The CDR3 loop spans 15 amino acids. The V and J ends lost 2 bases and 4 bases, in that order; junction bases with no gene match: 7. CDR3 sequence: CASSLIAGKLYEQYF. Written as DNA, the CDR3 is TGTGCCAGCAGTTTAATAGCGGGAAAGTTGTACGAGCAGTACTTC.

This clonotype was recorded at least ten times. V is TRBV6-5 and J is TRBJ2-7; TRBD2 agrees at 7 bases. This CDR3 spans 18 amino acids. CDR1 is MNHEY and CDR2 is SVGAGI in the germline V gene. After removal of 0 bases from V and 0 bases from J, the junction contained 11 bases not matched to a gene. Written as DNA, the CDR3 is TGTGCCAGCAGTTACTCGAATCAGGTTAGCGGGTTCTCCTACGAGCAGTACTTC. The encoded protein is CASSYSNQVSGFSYEQYF.

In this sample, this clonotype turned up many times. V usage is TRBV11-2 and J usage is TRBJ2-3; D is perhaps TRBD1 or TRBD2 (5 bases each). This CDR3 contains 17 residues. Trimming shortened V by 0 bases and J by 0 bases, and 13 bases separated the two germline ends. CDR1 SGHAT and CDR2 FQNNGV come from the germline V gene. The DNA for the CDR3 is TGTGCCAGCAGCTTAGAGGGGGTAGTCTCCAGCACAGATACGCAGTATTTT. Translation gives CASSLEGVVSSTDTQYF.

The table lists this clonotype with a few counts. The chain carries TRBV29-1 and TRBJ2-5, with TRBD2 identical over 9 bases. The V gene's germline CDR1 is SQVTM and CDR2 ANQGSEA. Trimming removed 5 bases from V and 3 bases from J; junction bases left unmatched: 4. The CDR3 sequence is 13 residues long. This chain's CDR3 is CSVLAGVEETQYF. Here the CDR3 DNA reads TGCAGCGTTTTAGCGGGAGTCGAAGAGACCCAGTACTTC. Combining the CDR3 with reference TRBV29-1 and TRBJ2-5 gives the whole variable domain SAVISQKPSRDICQRGTSLTIQCQVDSQVTMMFWYRQQPGQSLTLIATANQGSEATYESGFVIDKFPISRPNLTFSTLTVSNMSPEDSSIYLCSVLAGVEETQYFGPGTRLLVL.

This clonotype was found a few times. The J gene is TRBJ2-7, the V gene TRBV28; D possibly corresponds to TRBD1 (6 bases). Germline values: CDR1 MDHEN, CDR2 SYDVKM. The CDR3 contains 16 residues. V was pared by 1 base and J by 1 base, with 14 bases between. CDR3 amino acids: CASSLSGTSQSYEQYF. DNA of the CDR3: TGTGCCAGCAGTTTATCGGGGACAAGTCAGTCCTACGAGCAGTACTTC.